The clone carrying this T cell receptor (beta chain) was detected a few times. This specimen belongs to a study of T-cell memory formation after mild COVID-19. TCRdb re-derived calls from the 5' RACE reads in MiXCR, one entry per CDR3 protein. The sample lists more than 400,000 distinct CDR3 sequences, around a sixth occurring once. The clonotype was recovered from an adult woman who had mild COVID-19 (a few samples of this study predate the infection). Cell type and time point are not known. Sequencing input: PBMCs or a T cell subset sorted from them (not recorded which).

As DNA, the CDR3 is TGCGCCAGCAGCCCGCTCGCGGCGGTGAACACTGAAGCTTTCTTT. This encodes CASSPLAAVNTEAFF. This chain links TRBV5-1 with TRBJ1-1; D is unclear. Trimming took 4 bases from V and 0 from J, leaving 13 bases between them. This CDR3 is 15 amino acids long. The germline V gene has CDR1 SGHRS and CDR2 YFSETQ. Full variable domain (missing parts from reference TRBV5-1 and TRBJ1-1): KAGVTQTPRYLIKTRGQQVTLSCSPISGHRSVSWYQQTPGQGLQFLFEYFSETQRNKGNFPGRFSGRQFSNSRSEMNVSTLELGDSALYLCASSPLAAVNTEAFFGQGTRLTVV.